This note documents a single T cell receptor beta chain sequence. The entry originates in a study of glioma-infiltrating T cells. From germline, CDR1 is LGHNA and CDR2 YSLEER. The CDR3 loop spans 14 amino acids. The V gene lost 0 bases and the J gene lost 3 bases, with 8 bases spanning the gap. Amplification of TCR alpha and beta CDR3 regions from RNA used iRepertoire nested multiplex PCR. One entry per CDR3 protein results from TCRdb running MiXCR on the multiplex PCR reads. The data contain about 140,000 distinct CDR3 sequences, 35% to 50% of them seen just once; the ten biggest clones take up around 20%.

The rearrangement links TRBV4-3 to TRBJ1-1; no definite D call. The sequencing input was glioma tissue, nonneoplastic brain tissue, or PBMCs (not recorded which). The source is a human donor with low-grade glioma or glioblastoma, undergoing nonglioma brain surgery, or in good health (not recorded which). The CDR3 region is CASSQDQADTEAFF. The CDR3 DNA follows: TGCGCCAGCAGCCAAGATCAGGCCGACACTGAAGCTTTCTTT.